These T cell receptor beta chains were read from a single sample in a study of T cell responses to AZD1222 COVID-19 vaccine. Sequencing was performed with immunoSEQ multiplex PCR; in TCRdb, only in-frame clones are kept and a portion is missing. This table holds 100,000 to 150,000 clones, 80% to 90% found once. Sequences were derived from peripheral blood, sampled on day 0 of AZD1222 vaccination. These receptors were obtained from an adult in good health. Both conserved end residues are part of each CDR3.

cdr3_length	j_call	v_call	cdr3_aa
14	TRBJ1-3	TRBV5-6	CASSLWGRGNTIYF
15	TRBJ2-5	TRBV24-1	CATSGGTNVPETQYF
15	TRBJ2-7	TRBV18	CASSIGTAAPYEQYF
14	TRBJ1-6	TRBV7-9	CASSLAQRDSPLHF
14	TRBJ1-2	TRBV6-5	CATNRDGANYGYTF
14	TRBJ2-5	TRBV20-1	CSASVRTYQETQYF
15	TRBJ2-1	TRBV6-5	CASSMTSEAYNEQFF
13	TRBJ1-2	TRBV4-3	CASRGQGDYGYTF
14	TRBJ2-5	TRBV5-1	CASSLQVPQETQYF
13	TRBJ2-7	TRBV6-1	CASSEDVDYEQYF
13	TRBJ2-3	TRBV7-2	CASSQQPTDTQYF
14	TRBJ1-4	TRBV3-1/TRBV3-2	CASSQGQGAGKLFF
15	TRBJ1-6	TRBV2	CATNYQDSNNSPLHF
14	TRBJ1-4	TRBV7-9	CASSLLQYNEKLFF
17	TRBJ2-1	TRBV15	CATSRSPGLAGGNEQFF
14	TRBJ1-5	TRBV3-1/TRBV3-2	CASSQGGSNQPQHF
17	TRBJ2-3	TRBV10-3	CAISPAEGTGGTDTQYF
13	TRBJ1-5	TRBV28	CASREVSNQPQHF
15	TRBJ2-1	TRBV11-2	CASSRTREWGDEQFF
14	TRBJ1-2	TRBV7-2	CASSLTGQGYGYTF
13	TRBJ2-5	TRBV7-2	CASSRDRGETQYF
16	TRBJ1-6	TRBV27	CASSLGSGGLSSPLHF
14	TRBJ2-7	TRBV20-1	CSASLVAGVREQYF
15	TRBJ1-2	TRBV6-1	CASSETLQGNYGYTF
14	TRBJ1-1	TRBV5-1	CASSLLGMNTEAFF
14	TRBJ1-1	TRBV7-9	CASSSQGSDTEAFF
15	TRBJ1-6	TRBV6-2/TRBV6-3	CASSPRQGRDSPLHF